This note documents a single T cell receptor (beta chain) sequence. What it binds is unknown. This sample is part of a study of T cell repertoires in cytomegalovirus infection. For the study at large: In the study, CMV epitopes included recently identified HLA-C-restricted and well-studied HLA-B-restricted ones.

Trimming at V came to 5 bases and at J to 3 bases, leaving 9 bases not matched to a gene. This CDR3 comprises 16 residues. Germline CDR1 SGHVS, CDR2 FNYEAQ. TCRdb redid the calling of the reads with MiXCR, one entry per CDR3 protein. This sample has 700,000 to 950,000 distinct CDR3 sequences, with 30% to 35% found just once. Sample: cultured CD8+ T cells from PBMCs, taken from culture after CMV antigen stimulation. The receptor's source is a human donor in good health (CMV status not recorded). Some clones in this sample may be carry-over from other donors' samples. The J gene is TRBJ1-3, the V gene TRBV7-6; 8 bases match TRBD1. The CDR3 coding sequence is TGTGCCAGCAGCGCATTTCCCGGGACAGGTGGAAACACCATATATTTT. Residues: CASSAFPGTGGNTIYF.